These 20 T cell receptor beta chains were all obtained from the same sample, sequenced in a study of cytomegalovirus exposure and HLA in healthy donors (dated by TCRdb to the late 2010s). Library preparation employed the immunoSEQ multiplex PCR assay. Sourced from immuneACCESS, this table was stored by TCRdb with only in-frame sequences that have V and J called. A share of the clones is absent; for the studies checked, an unresolved V gene accounts for under half, and the remainder has no known explanation. A total of roughly 250,000 clones appear in this sample, roughly 89% of them only once. In total, the top ten clones hold around 2.6% of the sample. The specimen was PBMCs. These receptor sequences come from a man between 18 and 29 years old in good health and CMV-seronegative.

The chain joins TRBV7-9 to TRBJ2-1, with TRBD2 matching over 7 bases. Germline V gene sequence: CDR1 SEHNR, CDR2 FQNEAQ (reference sequence). J lost 9 bases, V lost 5 bases, and 10 bases had no gene match. The CDR3 extends over 14 amino acids. CDR3 nucleotides: TGTGCCAGCAGCCCCCCTGCAGGGACTATTGAGCAGTTCTTC. Protein sequence: CASSPPAGTIEQFF.

The rearrangement uses TRBV4-1 and TRBJ1-2, with D hard to call. Trimming removed 0 bases at V and 7 bases at J, with 15 bases between. Looked up from germline, CDR1 is MGHRA and CDR2 is YSYEKL. CDR3 length equals 15 residues. The CDR3 sequence is CASSQEIEPRGGYTF. In DNA, the CDR3 is TGCGCCAGCAGCCAAGAAATAGAGCCTCGGGGTGGCTACACCTTC.

The V call is TRBV28, the J call TRBJ1-5; no clear D. V shed 6 bases and J shed 4 bases, with 7 bases lying between them. Germline V gene sequence: CDR1 MDHEN, CDR2 SYDVKM. The CDR3 totals 12 residues. CDR3 DNA sequence: TGTGCCAGCAGAGCGGTTAATCAGCCCCAGCATTTT. As protein: CASRAVNQPQHF.

V is TRBV28 and J is TRBJ2-7; 9 bases line up with TRBD2. Germline-derived CDR1 and CDR2 are MDHEN and SYDVKM. The CDR3 spans 14 residues. Trimming cost V 8 bases and J 3 bases; bases outside gene matches: 8. For the CDR3, the DNA is TGTGCCAGCCTGACGACTAGCGGAAGCTACGAGCAGTACTTC. Protein product: CASLTTSGSYEQYF.

This rearrangement joins TRBV7-8 to TRBJ2-1; D possibly corresponds to TRBD1 (6 bases). The V end lost 4 bases, the J end lost 0 bases, and 10 bases lay between the germline ends. Germline CDR1 and CDR2: SGHVS and FQNEAQ. CDR3 length equals 15 residues. The CDR3 nucleotides read TGTGCCAGCAGCTCAGGGGCGACCTCCTACAATGAGCAGTTCTTC. Its translation: CASSSGATSYNEQFF.

The rearrangement uses TRBV2 and TRBJ1-6; D might be TRBD1 (5 bases). CDR1 and CDR2 from the germline V gene are SNHLY and FYNNEI. This CDR3 has 14 amino acids. V lost 4 bases to trimming and J lost 8 bases, with 12 bases between them. The CDR3, as DNA: TGTGCCAGCAGTGGAGGACAAAGATATTCACCCCTCCACTTT. Encoded protein: CASSGGQRYSPLHF.

The chain links TRBV4-3 to TRBJ1-2; 8 bases line up with TRBD1. Germline V CDR1 and CDR2: LGHNA, YSLEER. The CDR3 has 15 amino acids. The trim removed 2 bases at V and 4 bases at J, leaving 6 bases unmatched. The CDR3 region has the DNA TGCGCCAGCAGCCAAATCCAGGGGGCGCGCTATGGCTACACCTTC. It translates to CASSQIQGARYGYTF.

This clone has a handful of counts. V usage is TRBV28 and J usage is TRBJ1-6, with D maybe TRBD1 (5 bases). The ends were cut back, 5 bases at V and 9 bases at J, with 14 bases in the middle. Germline lookup yields CDR1 MDHEN and CDR2 SYDVKM. The CDR3 contains 14 residues. Here the CDR3 DNA reads TGTGCCAGCAGTCTCCAGACAGAGGCTTCACCCCTCCACTTT. Translated: CASSLQTEASPLHF.

V and J are TRBV12-2 and TRBJ1-2; TRBD1, the D gene given by the table, was not confirmed from the DNA. TRBV12-2 is marked as a pseudogene. The CDR3 totals 15 residues. CDR3 DNA: TGTGCAAGTCGCTTAGCCCGACAGACCGCCTATGGCTACACCTTC. Its translation is CASRLARQTAYGYTF.

This chain joins TRBV9 and TRBJ2-3, with a possible D match to TRBD2 (6 bases). CDR3 length: 15 amino acids. The V gene's germline CDR1 is SGDLS and CDR2 YYNGEE. V lost 3 bases and J 0 bases, leaving 11 bases between the germline ends. The CDR3: CASSAGLSSTDTQYF. The CDR3 region has the DNA TGTGCCAGCAGCGCGGGACTTTCTAGCACAGATACGCAGTATTTT. Combining the CDR3 with reference TRBV9 and TRBJ2-3 gives the whole variable domain DSGVTQTPKHLITATGQRVTLRCSPRSGDLSVYWYQQSLDQGLQFLIQYYNGEERAKGNILERFSAQQFPDLHSELNLSSLELGDSALYFCASSAGLSSTDTQYFGPGTRLTVL.

This chain joins TRBV21-1 and TRBJ2-3; the table names TRBD2, a call not compared with the DNA. TRBV21-1 is annotated as a pseudogene. This CDR3 spans 19 amino acids. The chain's CDR3 is CASSKWCKRRRYSRDTQYF. In nucleotides, the CDR3 is TGTGCCAGCAGCAAATGGTGCAAGAGACGGAGATATTCCCGGGATACGCAGTATTTT.

The chain carries TRBV9 and TRBJ2-7; D unresolved. There are 13 residues in the CDR3. Trimming shortened V by 0 bases and J by 5 bases, and 9 bases separated the two germline ends. Germline values: CDR1 SGDLS, CDR2 YYNGEE. CDR3 sequence: CASSVGRSDEQYF. The CDR3 nucleotides are TGTGCCAGCAGCGTAGGTAGATCGGACGAGCAGTACTTC.

The gene calls are TRBV6-1 and TRBJ1-6, with D possibly TRBD1 on 5 matching bases. Germline loops: CDR1 MNHNS, CDR2 SASEGT. The CDR3 has 13 amino acids. Trimming removed 7 bases at V and 8 bases at J, with 12 bases between. CDR3 residues: CASIRGLDSPLHF. The CDR3 nucleotides are TGTGCCAGCATACGGGGGTTAGATTCACCCCTCCACTTT.

This chain connects TRBV28 to TRBJ2-3, with 7 bases lining up with TRBD2. CDR1 is MDHEN and CDR2 is SYDVKM in the germline V gene. Trimming removed 1 base from V and 1 base from J; junction bases left unmatched: 5. The CDR3 extends over 16 amino acids. CDR3: CASSLLAGVGTDTQYF. The CDR3 coding sequence is TGTGCCAGCAGTTTATTGGCGGGAGTAGGCACAGATACGCAGTATTTT.

This clone was detected once. This chain uses TRBV29-1 with TRBJ2-7, with 7 positions matching TRBD1. This CDR3 spans 13 amino acids. V trimming: 7 bases; J trimming: 3 bases; junction bases outside the gene matches: 9. The germline gives CDR1 SQVTM, CDR2 ANQGSEA. This CDR3 is CSASGTALYEQYF. The CDR3 nucleotides are TGCAGCGCCTCCGGGACAGCACTCTACGAGCAGTACTTC.

This chain joins TRBV11-2 and TRBJ2-5; 12 nucleotides align to TRBD2. The trim removed 1 base at V and 5 bases at J, leaving 5 bases unmatched. The CDR3 contains 16 residues. Germline lookup yields CDR1 SGHAT and CDR2 FQNNGV. The CDR3 DNA is TGTGCCAGCAGCTTAGCTAGCGGGGGGGCTAGTGAGACCCAGTACTTC. Amino acids: CASSLASGGASETQYF.

The chain employs TRBV4-1 and TRBJ1-5; the D is unclear. The CDR3 runs 13 residues. V was trimmed by 3 bases and J by 2 bases, leaving 5 bases between them. Germline V gene sequence: CDR1 MGHRA, CDR2 YSYEKL. The CDR3, as DNA: TGCGCCAGCAGCCAGGCCGGCAATCAGCCCCAGCATTTT. Translating gives CASSQAGNQPQHF.

Of note for this clone: An end of the junction does not agree with germline; a read error may underlie this. This chain connects TRBV7-7 to TRBJ2-5; 8 bases agree with TRBD1. Germline V gene lookup returns CDR1 SSHAT and CDR2 FNYEAQ (reference sequence). The CDR3 is 14 amino acids. DNA for the CDR3: TGTGCTAGCAGCTTAAGACAGGGGATGGAGACCCAGTACTTC. Its translation: CASSLRQGMETQYF.

This chain connects TRBV5-6 to TRBJ2-7; D gene unclear. CDR3 size: 13 residues. Germline V gene lookup returns CDR1 SGHDT and CDR2 YYEEEE. V lost 0 bases to trimming and J lost 4 bases, with 8 bases between them. The CDR3 is CASSLGPGYEQYF. DNA of the CDR3: TGTGCCAGCAGCTTGGGTCCCGGGTACGAGCAGTACTTC.

This chain connects TRBV15 to TRBJ2-2; D might be TRBD2 (5 bases). The CDR3 has 14 amino acids. Germline values: CDR1 LNHNV, CDR2 YYDKDF (reference sequence). The ends were cut back, 5 bases at V and 1 base at J, with 8 bases in the middle. The CDR3 DNA is TGTGCCACCAGCCAAGCGGAGAACACCGGGGAGCTGTTTTTT. Amino acids: CATSQAENTGELFF.